The 22 T cell receptor beta chains below all came from one sample that was sequenced in a study of shared clonotypes between healthy human individuals (TCRdb year 2020). The library relied on the immunoSEQ multiplex PCR assay. This is the immuneACCESS table as TCRdb keeps it, with only in-frame sequences that have V and J called. A part of the clones is gone; compared with another copy, unresolved V genes explain less than half, and the rest is unexplained. The sample records roughly 410,000 clones, 96% of which are singletons. Of the sample, 0.32% falls within the top ten clones. The sequencing sample was made of memory CD8+ T cells sorted from blood. The label giving this sample's cell subset or site can be read as: CD45RO+ cells pooled with CCR7-negative TemRA cells. These receptor sequences come from a man aged 30 to 39 in good health.

This CDR3 is CASSEEVNYGYTF. CDR3 in DNA: TGTGCCAGCAGTGAAGAAGTCAACTATGGCTACACCTTC. The chain uses TRBV2 and TRBJ1-2; no definite D call. In germline, CDR1 is SNHLY, CDR2 FYNNEI. Trimming stripped 1 base from V and 2 bases from J, with 5 bases between. This CDR3 is 13 amino acids long.

Of note for this clone: Distinct nucleotide sequences in the sample also encode this CDR3. The rearrangement links TRBV11-2 to TRBJ2-5, with TRBD2 matching over 11 bases. This CDR3 is built from 14 residues. With 2 bases clipped from V and 4 bases from J, the junction kept 0 bases outside the gene matches. CDR1 SGHAT and CDR2 FQNNGV come from the germline V gene. The CDR3 DNA reads TGTGCCAGCAGCTTAACTAGCGGGAGAGAGACCCAGTACTTC. It codes for CASSLTSGRETQYF. Together with reference TRBV11-2 and TRBJ2-5, the CDR3 gives the full variable domain: EAGVAQSPRYKIIEKRQSVAFWCNPISGHATLYWYQQILGQGPKLLIQFQNNGVVDDSQLPKDRFSAERLKGVDSTLKIQPAKLEDSAVYLCASSLTSGRETQYFGPGTRLLVL.

J is TRBJ1-3 and V is TRBV6-5; D uncertain. Trimming left V 8 bases short and J 0 bases short, with 14 bases between. Germline loops: CDR1 MNHEY, CDR2 SVGAGI. CDR3 length: 15 residues. The CDR3 DNA reads as TGTGCCAGCGGGCCTTCTTCGAGCTCTGGAAACACCATATATTTT. This translates into CASGPSSSSGNTIYF.

CDR3 sequence (DNA): TGTGCCAGCAGTTACCCAGCGGGAGGGCCCTCCTACGAGCAGTACTTC. As protein: CASSYPAGGPSYEQYF. This rearrangement joins TRBV6-6 to TRBJ2-7, with TRBD2 identical over 10 bases. Germline lookup yields CDR1 MNHNY and CDR2 SVGAGI (reference sequence). Losses at the gene ends were 2 bases for V and 0 bases for J; bases not matched to a gene: 4. The CDR3 has 16 residues.

This clone occurred once. The rearrangement joins TRBV7-9 to TRBJ1-2; D is ambiguous. The germline V gene has CDR1 SEHNR and CDR2 FQNEAQ (reference sequence). Trimming left V 5 bases short and J 7 bases short, with 11 bases between. This CDR3 spans 12 amino acids. The CDR3 coding sequence is TGTGCCAGCAGCGGATCATCAGCTGGCTACACCTTC. Its protein is CASSGSSAGYTF. The variable domain in full, completed from reference TRBV7-9 and TRBJ1-2, reads DTGVSQNPRHKITKRGQNVTFRCDPISEHNRLYWYRQTLGQGPEFLTYFQNEAQLEKSRLLSDRFSAERPKGSFSTLEIQRTEQGDSAMYLCASSGSSAGYTFGSGTRLTVV.

CDR3 bases: TGTGCCAGCACCGGGTCTCTCTCGCGCGAGCAGTACTTC. It specifies CASTGSLSREQYF. The V call is TRBV7-9, the J call TRBJ2-7; D remains unclear. Germline loops: CDR1 SEHNR, CDR2 FQNEAQ (reference sequence). V lost 7 bases, J lost 6 bases, and 16 bases lay in between. This CDR3 comprises 13 residues.

The chain joins TRBV5-4 to TRBJ2-3; 11 bases map to TRBD1. V shed 5 bases, J shed 4 bases, and the junction held 12 bases outside the gene matches. Germline assignment: CDR1 SGHNT and CDR2 YYREEE (reference sequence). CDR3 length: 17 amino acids. DNA for the CDR3: TGTGCCAGCAGGGGTACCTCCGGGACAGGGGGTTCAGATACGCAGTATTTT. Its protein product is CASRGTSGTGGSDTQYF.

This chain uses TRBV10-3 with TRBJ1-1, with a tentative D call TRBD1 (5 bases). Germline CDR1 is ENHRY and CDR2 is SYGVKD. The CDR3 extends over 15 amino acids. Trimming shortened V by 3 bases and J by 0 bases, and 11 bases separated the two germline ends. This chain's CDR3 is CAISESRGMNTEAFF. The CDR3 DNA reads as TGTGCCATCAGTGAATCTCGGGGCATGAACACTGAAGCTTTCTTT.

Worth noting for this clone: A much bigger clone sits one base away, suggesting this may be a read error. This same CDR3 is encoded by further DNA sequences in the sample. V gene TRBV5-1 combines with J gene TRBJ2-5; D call uncertain. The V and J ends lost 2 bases and 3 bases respectively, with 2 bases between them. This CDR3 has 11 amino acids. Germline V gene data show CDR1 as SGHRS and CDR2 as YFSETQ. Here the CDR3 reads CASSLEETQYF. For the CDR3, the DNA is TGCGCCAGCAGCTTAGAAGAGACCCAGTACTTC. The full variable domain, rest sourced from reference TRBV5-1 and TRBJ2-5, is KAGVTQTPRYLIKTRGQQVTLSCSPISGHRSVSWYQQTPGQGLQFLFEYFSETQRNKGNFPGRFSGRQFSNSRSEMNVSTLELGDSALYLCASSLEETQYFGPGTRLLVL.

The chain links TRBV7-9 to TRBJ1-4; D is undetermined. From germline, CDR1 is SEHNR and CDR2 FQNEAQ (reference sequence). V was trimmed by 3 bases and J by 0 bases, leaving 11 bases between them. There are 16 residues in the CDR3. For the CDR3, the DNA is TGTGCCAGCAGCTTGGTTGCCGGAGCAACTAATGAAAAACTGTTTTTT. Encoded protein: CASSLVAGATNEKLFF. The full variable domain, its missing parts supplied by reference TRBV7-9 and TRBJ1-4, is DTGVSQNPRHKITKRGQNVTFRCDPISEHNRLYWYRQTLGQGPEFLTYFQNEAQLEKSRLLSDRFSAERPKGSFSTLEIQRTEQGDSAMYLCASSLVAGATNEKLFFGSGTQLSVL.

The rearrangement links TRBV11-2 to TRBJ1-2; D remains ambiguous. Germline V CDR1 and CDR2: SGHAT, FQNNGV. The CDR3 runs to 14 residues. Trimming took off 1 base at V and 2 bases at J, with 8 bases between the two ends. This CDR3 reads CASSLGVENYGYTF. CDR3 bases: TGTGCCAGCAGCTTAGGGGTCGAGAACTATGGCTACACCTTC.

The chain couples TRBV28 to TRBJ2-1, with D unclear. There are 13 residues in the CDR3. V lost 6 bases to trimming and J lost 5 bases, with 11 bases between them. Germline lookup yields CDR1 MDHEN and CDR2 SYDVKM. The CDR3 nucleotides read TGTGCCAGCAGACCAAGACACAACAATGAGCAGTTCTTC. This gives the protein CASRPRHNNEQFF.

The genes are TRBV6-1 and TRBJ2-5; the D is unclear. Per the germline V gene, CDR1 is MNHNS and CDR2 is SASEGT. Trimming cost V 1 base and J 5 bases, with 23 bases left between them. The CDR3 runs to 18 residues. The CDR3 loop reads CASSEGDRAAFFLETQYF. CDR3 coding DNA: TGTGCCAGCAGTGAAGGGGATAGGGCAGCTTTCTTTTTGGAGACCCAGTACTTC.

The chain joins TRBV19 to TRBJ1-5; 7 nucleotides agree with TRBD1. V shed 9 bases, J shed 2 bases, and the junction held 7 bases outside the gene matches. The CDR3 loop spans 14 amino acids. CDR1 LNHDA and CDR2 SQIVND come from the germline V gene (reference sequence). CDR3 DNA sequence: TGTGCCAGAGGGTACAGGGGAGGCAATCAGCCCCAGCATTTT. It specifies CARGYRGGNQPQHF.

The J gene is TRBJ2-7, the V gene TRBV4-2, with 9 bases matching TRBD2. Germline V gene sequence: CDR1 LGHNA, CDR2 YNFKEQ. The CDR3 is 17 amino acids. Germline trimming cut 3 bases from V and 0 bases from J; bases unmatched to any gene: 9. The CDR3 DNA sequence: TGTGCCAGCAGCCATGGAAAACCGGGACTAGCCTCCTACGAGCAGTACTTC. Protein: CASSHGKPGLASYEQYF.

This clone was recorded once. The genes are TRBV5-1 and TRBJ2-2; 8 nucleotides line up with TRBD2. The junction had 5 bases not matched to a gene; V was cut back by 4 bases and J by 3 bases. The CDR3 is 15 amino acids. The germline CDR1 and CDR2 sequences are SGHRS and YFSETQ. CDR3 coding DNA: TGCGCCAGCAGCCCGACTAGCGTGTACACCGGGGAGCTGTTTTTT. Translating it yields CASSPTSVYTGELFF. Using reference TRBV5-1 and TRBJ2-2 for the parts outside the CDR3, the full variable domain is KAGVTQTPRYLIKTRGQQVTLSCSPISGHRSVSWYQQTPGQGLQFLFEYFSETQRNKGNFPGRFSGRQFSNSRSEMNVSTLELGDSALYLCASSPTSVYTGELFFGEGSRLTVL.

The J gene is TRBJ2-4, the V gene TRBV30; 7 bases are shared with TRBD1. The CDR3 consists of 19 residues. CDR1 is GTSNPN and CDR2 is SVGIG in the germline V gene (reference sequence). V was pared by 2 bases and J by 0 bases, with 16 bases of the junction left unmatched. CDR3 sequence reads: CAWSKTGSSLILAKNIQYF. CDR3 DNA sequence: TGTGCCTGGAGTAAGACAGGGTCCTCCTTGATACTAGCCAAAAACATTCAGTACTTC.

This clone was observed once. The CDR3 reads CASSPDGSHSNQPQHF. CDR3 nucleotide sequence: TGTGCCAGTAGCCCGGACGGATCTCATAGCAATCAGCCCCAGCATTTT. This chain connects TRBV19 to TRBJ1-5; D remains ambiguous. Germline lookup yields CDR1 LNHDA and CDR2 SQIVND (reference sequence). CDR3 length equals 16 residues. V lost 6 bases to trimming and J lost 0 bases, with 15 bases between them.

On this clone itself: The same CDR3 is also encoded by other DNA sequences in this sample. The rearrangement joins TRBV4-1 to TRBJ1-2; 9 nucleotides line up with TRBD1. CDR1 is MGHRA, CDR2 YSYEKL, per germline. The CDR3 covers 13 residues. The V segment lost 4 bases and the J segment 3 bases; nucleotides outside the gene matches: 0. The CDR3 DNA follows: TGCGCCAGCAGCCGGGACAGGGACTATGGCTACACCTTC. Translated: CASSRDRDYGYTF.

The chain employs TRBV14 and TRBJ2-1, with D uncertain. V lost 4 bases, J lost 7 bases, and 11 bases lay in between. Per the germline V gene, CDR1 is SGHDN and CDR2 is FVKESK. The CDR3 loop spans 13 amino acids. The CDR3 here is CASSPIRHNEQFF. CDR3 bases: TGTGCCAGCAGCCCCATAAGGCATAATGAGCAGTTCTTC.

This chain links TRBV4-2 with TRBJ1-2, with D unresolved. Trimming took off 0 bases at V and 8 bases at J, with 13 bases between the two ends. The CDR3 has 14 amino acids. CDR1 and CDR2 (germline): LGHNA, YNFKEQ. This CDR3 reads CASSQDASLLGYTF. The CDR3 nucleotides are TGTGCCAGCAGCCAAGATGCTTCCTTATTAGGCTACACCTTC.

CDR3 sequence reads: CASSLILTPGSMNEQFF. The DNA for the CDR3 is TGTGCCAGCAGCTTAATCCTGACGCCAGGATCGATGAATGAGCAGTTCTTC. The gene calls are TRBV7-6 and TRBJ2-1; D is undetermined. Germline V CDR1 and CDR2: SGHVS, FNYEAQ. V lost 2 bases and J 7 bases, leaving 21 bases between the germline ends. This CDR3 has 17 amino acids.